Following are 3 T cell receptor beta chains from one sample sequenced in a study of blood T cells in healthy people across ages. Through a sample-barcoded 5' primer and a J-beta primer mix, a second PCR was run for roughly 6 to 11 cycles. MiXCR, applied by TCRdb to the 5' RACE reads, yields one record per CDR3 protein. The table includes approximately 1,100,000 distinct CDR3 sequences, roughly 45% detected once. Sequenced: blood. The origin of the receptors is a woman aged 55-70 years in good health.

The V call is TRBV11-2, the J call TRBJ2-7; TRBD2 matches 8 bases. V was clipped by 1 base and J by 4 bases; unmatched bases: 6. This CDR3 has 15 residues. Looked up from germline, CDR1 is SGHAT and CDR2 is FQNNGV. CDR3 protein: CASSLGTAGEYEQYF. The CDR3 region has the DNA TGTGCCAGCAGCTTAGGGACAGCGGGAGAATACGAGCAGTACTTC.

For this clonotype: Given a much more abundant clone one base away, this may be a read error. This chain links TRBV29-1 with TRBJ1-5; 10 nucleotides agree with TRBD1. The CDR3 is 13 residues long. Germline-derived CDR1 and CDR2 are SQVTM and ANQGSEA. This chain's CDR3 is CGVGQGSNQPQHF. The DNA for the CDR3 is TGCGGCGTGGGACAGGGGAGCAATCAGCCCCAGCATTTT.

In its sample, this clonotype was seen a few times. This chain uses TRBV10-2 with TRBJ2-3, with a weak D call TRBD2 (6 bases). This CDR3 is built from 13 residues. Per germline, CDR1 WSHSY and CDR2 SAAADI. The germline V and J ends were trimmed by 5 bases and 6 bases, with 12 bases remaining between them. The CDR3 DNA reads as TGCGCCAGCAGTAGGGACTTGACCGATACGCAGTATTTT. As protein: CASSRDLTDTQYF.